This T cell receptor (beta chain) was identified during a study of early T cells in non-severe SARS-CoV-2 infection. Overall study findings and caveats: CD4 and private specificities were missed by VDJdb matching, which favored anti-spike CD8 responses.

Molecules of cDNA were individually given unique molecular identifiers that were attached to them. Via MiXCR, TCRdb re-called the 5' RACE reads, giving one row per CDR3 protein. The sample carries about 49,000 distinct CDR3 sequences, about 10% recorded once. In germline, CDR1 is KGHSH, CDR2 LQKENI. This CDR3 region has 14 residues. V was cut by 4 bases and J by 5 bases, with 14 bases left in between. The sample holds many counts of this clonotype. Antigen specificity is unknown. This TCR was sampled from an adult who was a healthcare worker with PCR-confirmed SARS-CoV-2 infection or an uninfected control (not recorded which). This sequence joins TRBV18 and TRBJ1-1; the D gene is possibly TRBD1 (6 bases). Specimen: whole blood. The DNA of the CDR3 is TGTGCCAGCTCACAGTCTACAGGGCAGACTGAAGCTTTCTTT. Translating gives CASSQSTGQTEAFF.